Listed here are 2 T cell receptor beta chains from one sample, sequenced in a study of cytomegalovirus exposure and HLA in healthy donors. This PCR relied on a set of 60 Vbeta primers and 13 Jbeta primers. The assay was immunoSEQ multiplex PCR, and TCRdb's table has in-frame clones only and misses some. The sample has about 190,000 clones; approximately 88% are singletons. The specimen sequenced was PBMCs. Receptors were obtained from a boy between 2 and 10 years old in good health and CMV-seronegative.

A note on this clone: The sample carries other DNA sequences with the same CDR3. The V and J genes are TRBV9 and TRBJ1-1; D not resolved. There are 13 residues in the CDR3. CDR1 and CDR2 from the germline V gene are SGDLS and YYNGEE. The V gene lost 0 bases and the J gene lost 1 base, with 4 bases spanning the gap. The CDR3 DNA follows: TGTGCCAGCAGCGTAGGCAGGAACACTGAAGCTTTCTTT. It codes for CASSVGRNTEAFF.

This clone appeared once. CDR3 region: CASSSTIAGESYEQYF. The CDR3 DNA reads TGTGCCAGCAGCAGCACCATAGCGGGAGAGTCCTACGAGCAGTACTTC. V usage is TRBV5-4 and J usage is TRBJ2-7, with 9 bases that match TRBD2. V shed 4 bases, J shed 1 base, and the junction held 9 bases outside the gene matches. This CDR3 contains 16 residues. Germline V gene lookup returns CDR1 SGHNT and CDR2 YYREEE (reference sequence). The entire variable domain, with the rest obtained from reference TRBV5-4 and TRBJ2-7, is as follows: ETGVTQSPTHLIKTRGQQVTLRCSSQSGHNTVSWYQQALGQGPQFIFQYYREEENGRGNFPPRFSGLQFPNYSSELNVNALELDDSALYLCASSSTIAGESYEQYFGPGTRLTVT.